This record covers a single T cell receptor beta chain. Its cognate antigen is unknown. The data belong to a study of neoadjuvant nivolumab and ipilimumab in lung cancer. Study results and limitations: TCR sequencing covered a small number of samples. Blood richness before therapy tracked richness in tumors resected after neoadjuvant therapy.

Measured with immunoSEQ multiplex PCR; TCRdb has only the in-frame clones, and not every one. This sample has about 30,000 clones, with approximately 86% found just once. This TCR derives from an adult with non-small cell lung cancer. The material was tumor tissue, obtained after neoadjuvant nivolumab, alone or with ipilimumab, at or shortly before surgery.

CDR3 nucleotide sequence: TGTGCCAGCAGCTCCGGACTAGCGACCAAAAACATTCAGTACTTC. Translation gives CASSSGLATKNIQYF. V gene TRBV7-2 combines with J gene TRBJ2-4, with TRBD2 identical over 9 bases. Germline-derived CDR1 and CDR2 are SGHTA and FQGNSA. Germline trimming cut 4 bases from V and 2 bases from J; bases unmatched to any gene: 3. This CDR3 is 15 amino acids long.